A single sample gave rise to the 21 T cell receptor beta chains below, sequenced in a study of shared clonotypes between healthy human individuals. TCRdb keeps only in-frame clones here, not all; method: immunoSEQ multiplex PCR. The sample has about 1.9 million clones; around 93% are singletons. In the naive CD8 group, cells lacked CD45RO and were positively selected for CCR7, so terminally differentiated effector memory CD45RA+ cells were left out. The sequenced material came from naive CD8+ T cells from PBMCs. These receptors originate from a man aged 18-30 years in good health. Some clones in this sample may be carry-over from other donors' samples.

This chain connects TRBV27 to TRBJ2-7, with a possible D match to TRBD1 (5 bases). Germline loops: CDR1 MNHEY, CDR2 SMNVEV (reference sequence). This CDR3 contains 16 residues. The V and J ends lost 6 bases and 5 bases respectively, with 23 bases between them. CDR3 amino acids: CASSPFQGRVNDEQYF. Here the CDR3 DNA reads TGTGCCAGCAGCCCGTTCCAGGGCAGGGTTAACGACGAGCAGTACTTC.

V and J are TRBV7-2 and TRBJ2-1; TRBD2 matches at 9 bases. J lost 2 bases, V lost 6 bases, and 5 bases had no gene match. Germline CDR1 and CDR2: SGHTA and FQGNSA. The CDR3 length is 15 residues. CDR3 nucleotide sequence: TGTGCCAGCAGGGAGCGGGAGGACCCCTACAATGAGCAGTTCTTC. It translates to CASREREDPYNEQFF.

This sequence joins TRBV7-8 and TRBJ1-3; D is undetermined. V shed 1 base and J shed 0 bases, with 4 bases lying between them. Germline assignment: CDR1 SGHVS and CDR2 FQNEAQ. The CDR3 is 14 residues long. The CDR3 DNA reads TGTGCCAGCAGCTTAGACTACTCTGGAAACACCATATATTTT. Amino acid sequence: CASSLDYSGNTIYF.

V gene TRBV27 combines with J gene TRBJ1-4, with D maybe TRBD1 (6 bases). The CDR3 runs to 14 residues. V was clipped by 6 bases and J by 0 bases, with 8 bases between them. CDR1 is MNHEY and CDR2 is SMNVEV in the germline V gene (reference sequence). Here the CDR3 DNA reads TGTGCCAGCAGGCGGACAGCAACTAATGAAAAACTGTTTTTT. It codes for CASRRTATNEKLFF.

The rearrangement links TRBV28 to TRBJ2-3; a possible D gene is TRBD2 (6 bases). This CDR3 comprises 16 residues. Per the germline V gene, CDR1 is MDHEN and CDR2 is SYDVKM. Deletions cut 7 bases from V and 0 bases from J, with 17 bases between. The CDR3 reads CASTLTRGASTDTQYF. The CDR3 bases are TGTGCCAGCACCCTCACGCGGGGTGCTAGCACAGATACGCAGTATTTT.

This chain connects TRBV27 to TRBJ2-3; 12 positions agree with TRBD2. The V gene end was trimmed by 1 base and the J gene end by 4 bases; junction bases not matched to a gene: 9. The CDR3 consists of 18 residues. Germline CDR1 is MNHEY and CDR2 is SMNVEV (reference sequence). The CDR3, as DNA: TGTGCCAGCAGTTTATGGACGTCGACTAGCGGGAGTTCAGATACGCAGTATTTT. Protein: CASSLWTSTSGSSDTQYF.

This chain uses TRBV28 with TRBJ2-1; no definite D call. Per the germline V gene, CDR1 is MDHEN and CDR2 is SYDVKM. The CDR3 contains 10 residues. Trimming pared 8 bases from V and 10 bases from J, leaving 9 bases between. The CDR3 is CASGIEEQFF. The CDR3 DNA is TGTGCCAGCGGAATCGAAGAGCAGTTCTTC.

As for this clone: Other DNA sequences in this specimen translate into the identical CDR3. This rearrangement joins TRBV29-1 to TRBJ2-7; D remains ambiguous. This CDR3 contains 12 residues. Trimming removed 7 bases from V and 3 bases from J, with 13 bases in between. Per germline, CDR1 SQVTM and CDR2 ANQGSEA. The CDR3 coding sequence is TGCAGCGCCCGCGACGGCCTCTACGAGCAGTACTTC. Translation gives CSARDGLYEQYF.

This clone was observed a few times. The genes are TRBV10-3 and TRBJ1-1; maybe TRBD1 (5 bases). This CDR3 region has 17 residues. Between the trimmed V and J ends, which lost 0 bases and 7 bases, there was a span of 21 bases. CDR1 ENHRY and CDR2 SYGVKD come from the germline V gene. The CDR3 sequence: CAISESGGNLAHLEAFF. The CDR3 region has the DNA TGTGCCATCAGTGAGTCGGGGGGTAACCTCGCTCACCTTGAAGCTTTCTTT.

The CDR3 DNA reads as TGCGCCCCCGCGCCGATCGGGCATTTCCAAGAGACCCAGTACTTC. Protein sequence: CAPAPIGHFQETQYF. The rearrangement links TRBV4-1 to TRBJ2-5; D unclear. V was shortened by 11 bases and J by 1 base, with 20 bases between the two germline ends. This CDR3 region has 15 residues. Germline lookup yields CDR1 MGHRA and CDR2 YSYEKL.

The chain uses TRBV6-5 and TRBJ2-3; the D gene is possibly TRBD1 (6 bases). Trimming took off 2 bases at V and 5 bases at J, with 11 bases between the two ends. The CDR3 extends over 14 amino acids. CDR1 and CDR2 (germline): MNHEY, SVGAGI. This chain's CDR3 is CASSYAYRVDTQYF. The CDR3 nucleotides read TGTGCCAGCAGTTACGCGTACAGGGTAGATACGCAGTATTTT.

The chain joins TRBV7-2 to TRBJ2-5; D not resolved. The CDR3 has 15 amino acids. The germline V gene encodes CDR1 SGHTA and CDR2 FQGNSA. The germline V and J ends were trimmed by 5 bases and 0 bases, with 13 bases remaining between them. The DNA for the CDR3 is TGTGCCAGCAGCCCCGCCCACAAGAACCAAGAGACCCAGTACTTC. It codes for CASSPAHKNQETQYF.

V and J are TRBV11-2 and TRBJ1-1; no clear D. The germline gives CDR1 SGHAT, CDR2 FQNNGV. With 0 bases removed from V and 2 bases from J, the gap between germline ends came to 7 bases. The CDR3 is made up of 14 amino acids. CDR3 region: CASSLEALNTEAFF. CDR3 in DNA: TGTGCCAGCAGCTTAGAGGCGCTAAACACTGAAGCTTTCTTT.

CDR3 nucleotides: TGTGCCAGCAGGTCGGCTAGCGGGAGGGCCACCTACGAGCAGTACTTC. Encoded protein: CASRSASGRATYEQYF. The chain employs TRBV2 and TRBJ2-7; 12 bases are shared with TRBD2. The germline V gene has CDR1 SNHLY and CDR2 FYNNEI. V trimming: 6 bases; J trimming: 2 bases; junction bases outside the gene matches: 8. This CDR3 is built from 16 residues.

The chain combines TRBV7-9 with TRBJ2-1, with D unclear. The V end lost 4 bases, the J end lost 1 base, and 8 bases lay between the germline ends. CDR1 and CDR2 from the germline V gene are SEHNR and FQNEAQ (reference sequence). The CDR3 is made up of 14 amino acids. The CDR3 region has the DNA TGTGCCAGCAGCTCTCTACCTTCCTACAATGAGCAGTTCTTC. This gives the protein CASSSLPSYNEQFF.

CDR3 nucleotide sequence: TGTGCCAGCTTTCGAGAGAGGGGGAGCACAGATACGCAGTATTTT. Translation gives CASFRERGSTDTQYF. V and J are TRBV6-6 and TRBJ2-3; D is possibly TRBD1 (6 bases). The V end lost 8 bases, the J end lost 0 bases, and 15 bases lay between the germline ends. CDR1 is MNHNY and CDR2 is SVGAGI in the germline V gene (reference sequence). CDR3 length: 15 amino acids.

This rearrangement joins TRBV19 to TRBJ2-3; D perhaps matches TRBD1 (6 bases). Germline V gives CDR1 LNHDA, CDR2 SQIVND (reference sequence). This CDR3 contains 16 residues. The V end lost 7 bases, the J end lost 2 bases, and 19 bases lay between the germline ends. Here the CDR3 DNA reads TGTGCCAGTAAGCCTGAAGGACAGCGAGCCACAGATACGCAGTATTTT. Protein sequence: CASKPEGQRATDTQYF.

The chain joins TRBV4-1 to TRBJ2-7, with 7 bases matching TRBD2. CDR3 length equals 15 residues. Germline CDR1 and CDR2: MGHRA and YSYEKL. V was clipped by 4 bases and J by 7 bases; unmatched bases: 13. The CDR3 here is CASSPASGKAWEQYF. The CDR3 DNA follows: TGCGCCAGCAGCCCAGCAAGCGGGAAGGCGTGGGAGCAGTACTTC.

The sample holds one count of this clone. This chain links TRBV29-1 with TRBJ2-7; 12 bases fit TRBD1. This CDR3 contains 13 residues. J lost 7 bases, V lost 4 bases, and 5 bases had no gene match. Germline-derived CDR1 and CDR2 are SQVTM and ANQGSEA. CDR3 DNA: TGCAGCGTTGCGGGACAGGGGGCGGGGGAGCAGTACTTC. Amino acids: CSVAGQGAGEQYF.

Comment on this clone: This specimen includes other DNA sequences encoding the same CDR3. V and J are TRBV4-1 and TRBJ2-3; D is uncertain. Germline CDR1 is MGHRA and CDR2 is YSYEKL. CDR3 length equals 13 residues. Trimming cost V 0 bases and J 0 bases, with 1 base left between them. CDR3 in amino acids: CASSQDSTDTQYF. In DNA form, the CDR3 reads TGCGCCAGCAGCCAAGATAGCACAGATACGCAGTATTTT.

The rearrangement joins TRBV10-2 to TRBJ1-5; no reliable D call. This CDR3 is built from 15 residues. Trimming left V 3 bases short and J 6 bases short, with 15 bases between. Germline CDR1 reads WSHSY; CDR2 reads SAAADI. This CDR3 is CASSDYPGLGQPQHF. The CDR3 region has the DNA TGCGCCAGCAGTGACTACCCAGGATTGGGTCAGCCCCAGCATTTT.